This T cell receptor (beta chain) was identified in a study of vaccination effects on CD4 cells after COVID-19. At the level of the study: Two convalescent patients provided samples 16 days and one week prevaccination.

There are 13 residues in the CDR3. Between the trimmed V and J ends, which lost 0 bases and 5 bases, there was a span of 5 bases. Germline CDR1 is MRHNA and CDR2 is SNTAGT. With regard to this clone: Its antigen is not known.

Findings and limits, study-wide: Spike-reactive clones in convalescents after vaccination were chiefly newly vaccine-induced. Marked clonal contraction was seen in infection- and vaccine-induced clones late after vaccination.

Having been cultured for around nine days, the cells underwent CD4+ T cell isolation. Cells had half their medium changed to IL-2 medium on days 3 and 7. Data came from immunoSEQ multiplex PCR; TCRdb stores just in-frame clones and leaves some out. Here the sample spans around 50,000 clones, roughly three quarters being singletons. The chain combines TRBV6-4 with TRBJ2-1; D unclear. Sequenced here: CD4+ T cells from PBMCs cultured without peptide, sampled before COVID-19 vaccination. This receptor was identified in a human donor who had a prior SARS-CoV-2 infection. The CDR3: CASSDSMNNEQFF. The CDR3 DNA is TGTGCCAGCAGTGACTCCATGAACAATGAGCAGTTCTTC.